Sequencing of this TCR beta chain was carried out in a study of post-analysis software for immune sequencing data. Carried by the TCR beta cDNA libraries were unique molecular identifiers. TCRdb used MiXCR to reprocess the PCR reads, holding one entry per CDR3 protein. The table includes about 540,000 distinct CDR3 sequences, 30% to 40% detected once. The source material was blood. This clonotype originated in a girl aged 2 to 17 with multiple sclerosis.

The CDR3: CASSVEGRGQSGANVLTF. The CDR3 DNA is TGTGCCAGCAGCGTAGAAGGCAGGGGGCAATCTGGGGCCAACGTCCTGACTTTC. This chain connects TRBV9 to TRBJ2-6, with TRBD1 matching over 8 bases. The CDR3 covers 18 residues. Germline values: CDR1 SGDLS, CDR2 YYNGEE. V shed 0 bases and J 1 base; nucleotides not matched to a gene: 6.